The TCR beta chain described here comes from a study of T cell changes during pregnancy in multiple sclerosis. Only in-frame clones appear in the TCRdb table, and some are missing; sequencing was by immunoSEQ multiplex PCR. The sample contains more than 60,000 clones, 91% of which appear only once. The material sequenced was CD4+ T cells from peripheral blood mononuclear cells, taken in the third trimester of pregnancy. This receptor was obtained from a female donor in good health, enrolled as a control in a pregnancy study.

This chain's CDR3 is CASSQDLWGQGGEKLFF. Here the CDR3 DNA reads TGCGCCAGCAGCCAAGATCTGTGGGGACAGGGGGGTGAAAAACTGTTTTTT. This rearrangement joins TRBV4-3 to TRBJ1-4; 11 nucleotides agree with TRBD1. Germline-derived CDR1 and CDR2 are LGHNA and YSLEER. V was pared by 0 bases and J by 7 bases, with 7 bases of the junction left unmatched. This CDR3 has 17 residues.